These T cell receptor beta chains were read from a single sample in a study of molecular identifiers for immune sequencing clone quantification. TCRdb re-called the PCR reads with MiXCR, one entry per CDR3 protein. The sample carries 85,000 to 95,000 distinct CDR3 sequences, around 20% recorded once. Sequenced sample: naive CD8+ T cells from blood, with Jurkat cell RNA spiked in. Receptors were obtained from a human donor in good health. Some libraries in this study had Jurkat cell RNA spiked in. The CDR3 runs from the conserved cysteine through the conserved F or W. The D gene is left open where the match is weak. Size tells how often a clone was seen (once, few, many) or the class of an expanded clone, and some rows leave it out.

V: TRBV6-2/TRBV6-3
D: NA
length: 14
J: TRBJ1-1
size: many
CDR3: CASSYAEPNTEAFF
DNA: TGTGCCAGCAGTTACGCGGAGCCCAACACTGAAGCTTTCTTT

V: TRBV12-3/TRBV12-4
D: NA
length: 14
J: TRBJ1-1
size: many
CDR3: CASSLAQGYTEAFF
DNA: TGTGCCAGCAGTTTGGCCCAGGGGTACACTGAAGCTTTCTTT

V: TRBV24-1
D: NA
length: 16
J: TRBJ2-3
size: many
CDR3: CATSVGGGENTDTQYF
DNA: TGTGCCACCAGTGTGGGGGGCGGGGAGAACACAGATACGCAGTATTTT

V: TRBV29-1
D: TRBD1
length: 14
J: TRBJ1-1
size: many
CDR3: CSVEDWDRAAEAFF
DNA: TGCAGCGTTGAAGACTGGGACAGGGCGGCTGAAGCTTTCTTT

V: TRBV13
D: NA
length: 13
J: TRBJ2-7
size: many
CDR3: CASSPALRYEQYF
DNA: TGTGCCAGCAGCCCAGCCCTAAGATACGAGCAGTACTTC

V: TRBV9
D: NA
length: 11
J: TRBJ1-3
size: NA
CDR3: CASRDGNTIYF
DNA: TGTGCCAGCAGAGATGGAAACACCATATATTTT

V: TRBV19
D: NA
length: 15
J: TRBJ1-5
size: many
CDR3: CASTDGYGGNQPQHF
DNA: TGTGCCAGTACCGATGGTTATGGGGGCAATCAGCCCCAGCATTTT

V: TRBV4-2
D: NA
length: 14
J: TRBJ1-2
size: NA
CDR3: CANSHPTGPYGYTF
DNA: TGTGCCAACAGCCACCCCACAGGGCCCTATGGCTACACCTTC

V: TRBV27
D: TRBD2
length: 12
J: TRBJ2-7
size: many
CDR3: CATGTRAYEQYF
DNA: TGTGCCACCGGGACTAGAGCCTACGAGCAGTACTTC

V: TRBV2
D: NA
length: 14
J: TRBJ2-7
size: NA
CDR3: CASSGAGYSYEQYF
DNA: TGTGCCAGCAGTGGGGCAGGCTACTCCTACGAGCAGTACTTC

V: TRBV5-5
D: NA
length: 13
J: TRBJ2-5
size: many
CDR3: CASSFLEEETQYF
DNA: TGTGCCAGCAGCTTCTTAGAAGAAGAGACCCAGTACTTC

V: TRBV29-1
D: NA
length: 13
J: TRBJ1-1
size: many
CDR3: CSVEGRMNTEAFF
DNA: TGCAGCGTTGAAGGGCGTATGAACACTGAAGCTTTCTTT

V: TRBV27
D: NA
length: 15
J: TRBJ2-3
size: many
CDR3: CASSPGDFGTDTQYF
DNA: TGTGCCAGCAGTCCAGGGGACTTTGGCACAGATACGCAGTATTTT

V: TRBV6-5
D: NA
length: 14
J: TRBJ2-5
size: many
CDR3: CASSYLAGAETQYF
DNA: TGTGCCAGCAGTTACCTGGCAGGGGCAGAGACCCAGTACTTC

V: TRBV11-2
D: NA
length: 15
J: TRBJ1-6
size: many
CDR3: CASSPPDGLGSPLHF
DNA: TGTGCCAGCAGCCCCCCGGACGGACTGGGTTCACCCCTCCACTTT

V: TRBV5-5
D: TRBD1
length: 14
J: TRBJ2-5
size: few
CDR3: CASSWGTGTGTQYF
DNA: TGTGCCAGCAGCTGGGGGACAGGTACTGGGACCCAGTACTTC

V: TRBV28
D: NA
length: 13
J: TRBJ2-3
size: many
CDR3: CASSRENTDTQYF
DNA: TGTGCCAGCAGTCGTGAGAACACAGATACGCAGTATTTT

V: TRBV2
D: TRBD1
length: 16
J: TRBJ1-4
size: many
CDR3: CASSDGGQGTNEKLFF
DNA: TGTGCCAGCAGTGACGGGGGACAGGGGACTAATGAAAAACTGTTTTTT

V: TRBV21-1
D: NA
length: 17
J: TRBJ2-6
size: few
CDR3: CASRKAGKGPGANVLTF
DNA: TGTGCCAGCAGGAAAGCGGGAAAGGGTCCTGGGGCCAACGTCCTGACTTTC

V: TRBV27
D: NA
length: 13
J: TRBJ2-7
size: many
CDR3: CASSAGQNYEQYF
DNA: TGTGCCAGCAGTGCAGGACAGAACTACGAGCAGTACTTC

V: TRBV27
D: NA
length: 16
J: TRBJ1-5
size: once
CDR3: CASSPLRAYSNQPQHF
DNA: TGTGCCAGCAGTCCCTTGCGGGCATATAGCAATCAGCCCCAGCATTTT

V: TRBV7-9
D: NA
length: 15
J: TRBJ1-2
size: many
CDR3: CASSLAQRDVYGYTF
DNA: TGTGCCAGCAGCTTAGCCCAAAGGGACGTCTATGGCTACACCTTC

V: TRBV6-6
D: NA
length: 11
J: TRBJ1-1
size: many
CDR3: CAIGSNTEAFF
DNA: TGTGCCATCGGGTCCAACACTGAAGCTTTCTTT

V: TRBV2
D: NA
length: 17
J: TRBJ1-3
size: once
CDR3: CASSEWSQDQAGNTIYF
DNA: TGTGCCAGCAGTGAATGGTCTCAGGACCAAGCTGGAAACACCATATATTTT

V: TRBV4-3
D: TRBD1
length: 16
J: TRBJ1-1
size: once
CDR3: CASSRGTGVMNTVAFF
DNA: TGCGCCAGCAGCCGAGGGACAGGGGTAATGAACACTGTAGCTTTCTTT

V: TRBV9
D: TRBD1
length: 16
J: TRBJ1-4
size: many
CDR3: CASSLGQGEGSEKLFF
DNA: TGTGCCAGCAGCTTGGGACAGGGTGAAGGGAGTGAAAAACTGTTTTTT

V: TRBV6-2/TRBV6-3
D: NA
length: 15
J: TRBJ1-5
size: many
CDR3: CASRSDSYSNQPQHF
DNA: TGTGCCAGCAGATCGGACAGCTATAGCAATCAGCCCCAGCATTTT

V: TRBV6-5
D: TRBD1
length: 15
J: TRBJ2-3
size: many
CDR3: CASSYRTGGTDTQYF
DNA: TGTGCCAGCAGTTACCGGACAGGGGGCACAGATACGCAGTATTTT

V: TRBV6-6
D: NA
length: 14
J: TRBJ1-6
size: many
CDR3: CASTPPGVGTPLHF
DNA: TGTGCCAGCACCCCGCCAGGGGTTGGGACACCCCTCCACTTT